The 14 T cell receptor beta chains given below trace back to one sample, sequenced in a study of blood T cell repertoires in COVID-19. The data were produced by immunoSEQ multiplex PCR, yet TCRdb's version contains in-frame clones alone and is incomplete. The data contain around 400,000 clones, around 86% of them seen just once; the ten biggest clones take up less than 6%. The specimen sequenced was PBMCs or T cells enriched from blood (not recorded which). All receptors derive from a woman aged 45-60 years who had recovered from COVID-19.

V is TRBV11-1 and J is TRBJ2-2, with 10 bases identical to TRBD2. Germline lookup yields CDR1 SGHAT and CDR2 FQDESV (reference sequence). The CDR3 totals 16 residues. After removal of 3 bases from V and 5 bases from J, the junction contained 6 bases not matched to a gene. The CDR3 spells CASSFTAGGRTGELFF. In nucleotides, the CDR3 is TGTGCCAGCAGCTTCACAGCGGGGGGGCGAACCGGGGAGCTGTTTTTT.

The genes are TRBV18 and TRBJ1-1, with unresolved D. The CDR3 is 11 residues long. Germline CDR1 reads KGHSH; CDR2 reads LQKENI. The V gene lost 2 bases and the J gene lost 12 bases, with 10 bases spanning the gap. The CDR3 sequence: CASSPGRESFF. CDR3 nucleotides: TGTGCCAGCTCACCAGGGAGGGAGTCTTTCTTT.

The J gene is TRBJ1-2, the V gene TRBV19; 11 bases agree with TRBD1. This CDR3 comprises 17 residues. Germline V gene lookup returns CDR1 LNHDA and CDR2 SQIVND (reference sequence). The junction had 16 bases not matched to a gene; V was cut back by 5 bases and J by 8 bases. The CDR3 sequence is CASSPLGQGGTARGYTF. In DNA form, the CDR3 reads TGTGCCAGTAGTCCCCTGGGACAGGGGGGCACCGCTCGAGGCTACACCTTC.

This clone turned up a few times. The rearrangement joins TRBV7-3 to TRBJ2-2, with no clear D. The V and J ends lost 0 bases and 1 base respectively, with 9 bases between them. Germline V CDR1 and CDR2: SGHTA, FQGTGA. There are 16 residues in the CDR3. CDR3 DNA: TGTGCCAGCAGCTTAACTCCTAGTAGGAACACCGGGGAGCTGTTTTTT. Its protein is CASSLTPSRNTGELFF.

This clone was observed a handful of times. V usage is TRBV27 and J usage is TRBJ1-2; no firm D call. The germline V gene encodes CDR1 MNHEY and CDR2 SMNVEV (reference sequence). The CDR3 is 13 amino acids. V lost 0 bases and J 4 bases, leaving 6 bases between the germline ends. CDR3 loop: CASSLSYSYGYTF. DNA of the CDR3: TGTGCCAGCAGTTTATCGTACTCCTATGGCTACACCTTC.

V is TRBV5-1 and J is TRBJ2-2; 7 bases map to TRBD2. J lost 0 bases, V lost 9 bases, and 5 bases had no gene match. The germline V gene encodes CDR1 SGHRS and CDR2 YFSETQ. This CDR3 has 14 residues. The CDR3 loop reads CATDGGANTGELFF. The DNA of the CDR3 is TGCGCCACCGATGGGGGGGCGAACACCGGGGAGCTGTTTTTT.

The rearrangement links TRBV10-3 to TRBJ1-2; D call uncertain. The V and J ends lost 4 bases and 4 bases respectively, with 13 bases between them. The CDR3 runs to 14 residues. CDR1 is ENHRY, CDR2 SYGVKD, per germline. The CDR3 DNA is TGTGCCATCAGTGTGGAGGGAATCGGCTATGGCTACACCTTC. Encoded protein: CAISVEGIGYGYTF.

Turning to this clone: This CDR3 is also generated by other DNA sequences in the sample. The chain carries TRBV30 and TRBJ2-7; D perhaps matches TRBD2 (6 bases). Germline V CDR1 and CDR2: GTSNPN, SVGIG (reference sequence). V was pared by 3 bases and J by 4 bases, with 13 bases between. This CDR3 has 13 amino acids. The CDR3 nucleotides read TGTGCCTGGAGCCTCGGGACTGCATACGAGCAGTACTTC. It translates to CAWSLGTAYEQYF.

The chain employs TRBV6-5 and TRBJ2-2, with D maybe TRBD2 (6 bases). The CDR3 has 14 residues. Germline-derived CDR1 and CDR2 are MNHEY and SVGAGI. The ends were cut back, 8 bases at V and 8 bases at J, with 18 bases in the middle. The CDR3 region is CASSVGASGGELFF. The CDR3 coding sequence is TGTGCCAGCTCCGTGGGAGCAAGCGGGGGGGAGCTGTTTTTT.

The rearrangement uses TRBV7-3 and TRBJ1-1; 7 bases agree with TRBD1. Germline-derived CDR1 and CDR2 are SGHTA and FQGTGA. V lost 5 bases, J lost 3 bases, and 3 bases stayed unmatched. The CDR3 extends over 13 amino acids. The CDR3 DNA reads TGTGCCAGCAGCCCTGACAGGGACACTGAAGCTTTCTTT. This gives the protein CASSPDRDTEAFF.

For the CDR3, the DNA is TGTGCCAGCAGCCAACCGTTAGGACAGTTAGCGTACCAAGAGACCCAGTACTTC. Protein: CASSQPLGQLAYQETQYF. This sequence joins TRBV3-1 (or the pseudogene TRBV3-2) and TRBJ2-5, with a possible D match to TRBD1 (6 bases). V dropped 2 bases and J dropped 0 bases, with 19 bases sitting between them. Germline V gene sequence: CDR1 LGHDT, CDR2 YNNKEL (reference sequence). This CDR3 has 18 residues.

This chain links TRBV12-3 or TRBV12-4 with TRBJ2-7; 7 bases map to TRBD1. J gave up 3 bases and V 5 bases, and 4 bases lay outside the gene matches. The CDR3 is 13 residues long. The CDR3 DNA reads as TGTGCCAGCAGTCCGGGACAGATCTACGAGCAGTACTTC. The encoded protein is CASSPGQIYEQYF.

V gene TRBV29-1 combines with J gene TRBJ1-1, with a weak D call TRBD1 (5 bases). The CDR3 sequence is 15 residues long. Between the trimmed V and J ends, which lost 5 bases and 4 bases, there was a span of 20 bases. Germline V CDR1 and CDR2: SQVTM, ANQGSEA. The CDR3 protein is CSVMWGLQESTEAFF. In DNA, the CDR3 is TGCAGCGTTATGTGGGGTCTACAGGAAAGCACTGAAGCTTTCTTT.

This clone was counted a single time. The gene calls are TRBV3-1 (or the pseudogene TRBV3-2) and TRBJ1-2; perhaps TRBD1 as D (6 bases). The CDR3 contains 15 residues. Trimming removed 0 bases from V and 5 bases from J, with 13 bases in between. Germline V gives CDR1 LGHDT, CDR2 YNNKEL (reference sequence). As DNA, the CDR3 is TGTGCCAGCAGCCAAGATCCGGGGACACCATATGGCTACACCTTC. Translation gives CASSQDPGTPYGYTF.